This is a list of T cell receptor beta chains from one sample in a study of control samples from healthy donors and cancer patients. Here immunoSEQ multiplex PCR was the method, and the copy in TCRdb shows in-frame clones only, minus some. The sample holds about 77,000 clones; around 92% are singletons and the top ten take 5% to 6%. Sequenced sample: blood. The receptors derive from an older woman in good health. Both conserved end residues are part of each CDR3. The D gene is left open where the match is weak. Clone size is not always given. Where it is, it says once, few, many or a class for expanded clones.

clone_size cdr3_length j_call v_call d_call cdr3_nt cdr3_aa
NA 12 TRBJ1-1 TRBV12-3/TRBV12-4 NA TGTGCCAGCAGTTTTGTGAACACTGAAGCTTTCTTT CASSFVNTEAFF
few 14 TRBJ1-1 TRBV2 TRBD1 TGTGCCAGCAGGGGACAGGGAGTGGGCACTGAAGCTTTCTTT CASRGQGVGTEAFF
NA 13 TRBJ1-2 TRBV6-5 NA TGTGCCACCCAAGCAGTGGGGAGGGATGGCTACACCTTC CATQAVGRDGYTF
once 11 TRBJ2-1 TRBV9 NA TGTGCCAGCAGCGTAGCTAATGAGCAGTTCTTC CASSVANEQFF
once 15 TRBJ1-1 TRBV28 TRBD1 TGTGCCAGCAGTTTAGGGACAGGGGGAAACACTGAAGCTTTCTTT CASSLGTGGNTEAFF
NA 17 TRBJ2-1 TRBV5-8 TRBD2 TGTGCCAGCAGCTTGGACTTGACTAGCGGGAGTTTTAATGAGCAGTTCTTC CASSLDLTSGSFNEQFF
NA 13 TRBJ2-1 TRBV7-3 NA TGTGCCAGCAGCGGGTCCACTAGGGGTGAGCAGTTCTTC CASSGSTRGEQFF
NA 13 TRBJ1-1 TRBV6-5 NA TGTGCCAGCAGTTCCCGAAGGGACACTGAAGCTTTCTTT CASSSRRDTEAFF
NA 17 TRBJ2-4 TRBV7-2 TRBD1 TGTGCCAGCAGCTTCTTAGGACAGGGTGTAGCCAAAAACATTCAGTACTTC CASSFLGQGVAKNIQYF
NA 15 TRBJ2-1 TRBV3-1/TRBV3-2 NA TGTGCCGGCAGCCAAGCCCCAGGGGCGCCCAATGAGCAGTTCTTC CAGSQAPGAPNEQFF
NA 13 TRBJ1-2 TRBV29-1 NA TGCAGCGTAGCGGGTCGCGGAGGAAGTGGCTACACCTTC CSVAGRGGSGYTF
NA 12 TRBJ1-2 TRBV24-1 NA TGTGCCACCGGGGACGGATTAGGGGGCTACACCTTC CATGDGLGGYTF
NA 15 TRBJ2-3 TRBV5-6 TRBD2 TGTGCCACCAAGCACACTAGCGGAAGCACAGATACGCAGTATTTT CATKHTSGSTDTQYF
NA 17 TRBJ2-1 TRBV4-1 TRBD2 TGCGCCAGCAGCCAAGACATTAGCGGGAGAGTCAACAATGAGCAGTTCTTC CASSQDISGRVNNEQFF
NA 15 TRBJ1-2 TRBV7-8 NA TGTGCCAGCAGCTTAGTCCCGCAAGGGATTCGTGGCTACACCTTC CASSLVPQGIRGYTF
once 13 TRBJ1-1 TRBV5-1 NA TGCGCCAGCAGCAGGGGAGAGCCCACTGAAGCTTTCTTT CASSRGEPTEAFF
few 13 TRBJ1-1 TRBV27 NA TGTGCCAGCAGTTTATGGTTCGGGCAGGGTGCTTTCTTT CASSLWFGQGAFF
NA 17 TRBJ1-1 TRBV28 NA TGTGCCAGCAGCCCCCCAGGGTCAGGGGTCTCGAACACTGAAGCTTTCTTT CASSPPGSGVSNTEAFF
NA 14 TRBJ1-1 TRBV27 NA TGTGCCAGCAGACCCGTTCGGGGGAGGGCTGAAGCTTTCTTT CASRPVRGRAEAFF
NA 14 TRBJ1-2 TRBV18 NA TGTGCCAGCTCACCGGAAGGGCCCTTCTATGGCTACACCTTC CASSPEGPFYGYTF
NA 15 TRBJ1-5 TRBV24-1 NA TGTGCCACCAGTGATTCACAGGGTACCAATCAGCCCCAGCATTTT CATSDSQGTNQPQHF
NA 16 TRBJ2-7 TRBV9 TRBD2 TGTGCCAGCAGCGTAATTGGGACTAGCGGGTTGAGAGAGCAGTACTTC CASSVIGTSGLREQYF
NA 18 TRBJ1-5 TRBV19 NA TGTGCCAGTAGTATCTCTGCGACAGGCTCATATAGCAATCAGCCCCAGCATTTT CASSISATGSYSNQPQHF
NA 15 TRBJ2-1 TRBV6-6 NA TGTGCCAGCAGTCCTTATGGGGGCGCACTGAATGAGCAGTTCTTC CASSPYGGALNEQFF
NA 16 TRBJ2-1 TRBV5-6 TRBD2 TGTGCCAGCAGCTTGGGACTAGCGGGAGCAGTGTATGAGCAGTTCTTC CASSLGLAGAVYEQFF
NA 12 TRBJ2-5 TRBV3-1/TRBV3-2 NA TGTGCCAGCAGCCTCACAGGGGAGACCCAGTACTTC CASSLTGETQYF
NA 14 TRBJ2-2 TRBV5-1 TRBD1 TGCGCCAGCAGCTTGGGGACAGGCACCGGGGAGCTGTTTTTT CASSLGTGTGELFF
NA 14 TRBJ1-2 TRBV2 TRBD1 TGTGCCAGTGGAAAAAGGGACAGCGGGTATGGCTACACCTTC CASGKRDSGYGYTF
NA 13 TRBJ1-1 TRBV12-3/TRBV12-4 NA TGTGCCAGCAGTTCTGCGGACGATGGTGAAGCTTTCTTT CASSSADDGEAFF
NA 15 TRBJ2-5 TRBV27 NA TGTGCCAGCAGTTTATCGAGTCAGCGGGTTGGGGCCCAGTACTTC CASSLSSQRVGAQYF
NA 14 TRBJ1-5 TRBV19 TRBD1 TGTGCCACCACTCCGACAGGGGGCAATCAGCCCCAGCATTTT CATTPTGGNQPQHF
NA 15 TRBJ1-5 TRBV28 NA TGTGCCAGCAGCCAAATGGTACAGACCTATCAGCCCCAGCATTTT CASSQMVQTYQPQHF
NA 17 TRBJ1-5 TRBV19 NA TGTGCCAGTAGCCAACCCGGGGCGAAGGAAAGCAATCAGCCCCAGCATTTT CASSQPGAKESNQPQHF
NA 16 TRBJ1-1 TRBV28 TRBD1 TGTGCCAGCACCCTAGGGGGAACAGGGGGCAACACTGAAGCTTTCTTT CASTLGGTGGNTEAFF
few 13 TRBJ2-1 TRBV29-1 NA TGCAGCGTTGGGGCCTTTAGTAGTGATGAGCAGTTCTTC CSVGAFSSDEQFF
NA 15 TRBJ2-1 TRBV7-9 NA TGTGCCAGCAGCTTAGGGGGAGCGGGCCACAATGAGCAGTTCTTC CASSLGGAGHNEQFF
few 13 TRBJ1-5 TRBV30 NA TGTGCCTGGAGTAGTGGACATGATCGGCCCCAGCATTTT CAWSSGHDRPQHF
once 12 TRBJ2-3 TRBV7-3 NA TGTGCCAGCAGCCCGGGCACAGATACGCAGTATTTT CASSPGTDTQYF
NA 16 TRBJ2-3 TRBV7-2 TRBD2 TGTGCCAGCAGCTTGTCCACCGGGACTAGCGGCAATACGCAGTATTTT CASSLSTGTSGNTQYF
NA 14 TRBJ1-2 TRBV24-1 TRBD1 TGTGCCACCAGTGATGCGGGACAGGGGAATGGCTACACCTTC CATSDAGQGNGYTF
NA 14 TRBJ1-4 TRBV5-1 TRBD1 TGCGCCAGCAGCTCAGGGGGGACTAATGAAAAACTGTTTTTT CASSSGGTNEKLFF
NA 13 TRBJ1-2 TRBV28 NA TGTGCCAGCAGCGAAGACAGACCCTATGGCTACACCTTC CASSEDRPYGYTF
NA 14 TRBJ1-1 TRBV4-2 TRBD1 TGTGCCAGCAGCCCAGGGACAGGCTACACTGAAGCTTTCTTT CASSPGTGYTEAFF
NA 15 TRBJ2-6 TRBV6-5 NA TGTGCCAGCAGCCCAGGGGCAGCTGGGGCCAACGTCCTGACTTTC CASSPGAAGANVLTF
NA 13 TRBJ1-2 TRBV30 NA TGTGCCTGGAGTGTAGGGGTGCGGTATGGCTACACCTTC CAWSVGVRYGYTF
NA 15 TRBJ2-3 TRBV10-1 TRBD2 TGCGCCAGCAGGTCCGGGACTAGCGTTACAGATACGCAGTATTTT CASRSGTSVTDTQYF
NA 15 TRBJ1-1 TRBV6-5 NA TGTGCCAGCAGTTACGGTCGGCGACGGCACACTGAAGCTTTCTTT CASSYGRRRHTEAFF
NA 10 TRBJ1-6 TRBV9 NA TGTGCCAGCGTAGCCGAACCCCTCCACTTT CASVAEPLHF
NA 13 TRBJ1-1 TRBV28 TRBD1 TGTGCCAGCAGTATACAGGGGGCGAGGGAAGCTTTCTTT CASSIQGAREAFF
NA 14 TRBJ1-4 TRBV7-2 NA TGTGCCAGCAGCTCTCTTTTAGGTGCAGAAAAACTGTTTTTT CASSSLLGAEKLFF